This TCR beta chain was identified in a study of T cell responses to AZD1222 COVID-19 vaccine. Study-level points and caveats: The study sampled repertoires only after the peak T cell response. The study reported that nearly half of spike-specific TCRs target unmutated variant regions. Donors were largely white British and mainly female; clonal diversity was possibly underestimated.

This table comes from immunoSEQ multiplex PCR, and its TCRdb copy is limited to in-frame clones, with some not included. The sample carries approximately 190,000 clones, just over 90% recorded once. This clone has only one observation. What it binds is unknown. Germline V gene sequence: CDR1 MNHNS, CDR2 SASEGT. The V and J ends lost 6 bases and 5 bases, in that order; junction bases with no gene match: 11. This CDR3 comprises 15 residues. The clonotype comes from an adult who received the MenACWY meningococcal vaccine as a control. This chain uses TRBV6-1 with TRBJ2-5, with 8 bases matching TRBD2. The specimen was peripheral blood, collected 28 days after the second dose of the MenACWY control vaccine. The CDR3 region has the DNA TGTGCCAGCAGAGGGAGCGGGGGACCCCAGGAGACCCAGTACTTC. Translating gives CASRGSGGPQETQYF.